What follows describes a single T cell receptor beta chain. The data derive from a study of CD8 T cells in Susac syndrome. With random hexamers, roughly 0.5 to 1 ug RNA was reverse transcribed. Across 54 Vbeta and 13 Jbeta, TCR beta CDR3 was amplified with immunoSEQ multiplex PCR. TCRdb called the immunoSEQ multiplex PCR reads again in MiXCR, with one record for every CDR3 protein. The sample lists around 150,000 distinct CDR3 sequences, 95% occurring once. V lost 1 base to trimming and J lost 6 bases, with 16 bases between them. The germline gives CDR1 SGHTA, CDR2 FQGTGA. CDR3 length: 15 amino acids. TCR beta sequencing was performed on blood CD8+ and CD4+ T cells. The multiple sclerosis controls were treatment-naive patients, and their relapsing-remitting disease was stable or active.

The rearrangement links TRBV7-3 to TRBJ2-7, with no clear D. The sequence came from a human donor with multiple sclerosis. Material for sequencing was CD4+ T cells from PBMCs. CDR3 sequence (DNA): TGTGCCAGCAGCTTAAGGCCGGACCGTCTCTCCGAGCAGTACTTC. Translating it yields CASSLRPDRLSEQYF.